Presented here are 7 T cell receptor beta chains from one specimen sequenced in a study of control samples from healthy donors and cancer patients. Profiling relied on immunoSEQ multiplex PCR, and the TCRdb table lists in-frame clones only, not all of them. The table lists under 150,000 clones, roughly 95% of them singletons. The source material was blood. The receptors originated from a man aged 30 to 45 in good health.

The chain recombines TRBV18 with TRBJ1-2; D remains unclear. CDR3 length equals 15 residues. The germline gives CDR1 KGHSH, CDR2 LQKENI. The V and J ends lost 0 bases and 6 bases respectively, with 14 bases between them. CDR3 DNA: TGTGCCAGCTCACCACCGGGCACCCCCGGAGATGGCTACACCTTC. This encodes CASSPPGTPGDGYTF.

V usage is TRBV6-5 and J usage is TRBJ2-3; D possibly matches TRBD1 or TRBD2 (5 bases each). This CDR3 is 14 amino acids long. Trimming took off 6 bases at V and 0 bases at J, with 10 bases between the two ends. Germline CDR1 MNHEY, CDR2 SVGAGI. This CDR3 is CASSPGTSTDTQYF. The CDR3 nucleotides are TGTGCCAGCAGCCCCGGGACGAGCACAGATACGCAGTATTTT.

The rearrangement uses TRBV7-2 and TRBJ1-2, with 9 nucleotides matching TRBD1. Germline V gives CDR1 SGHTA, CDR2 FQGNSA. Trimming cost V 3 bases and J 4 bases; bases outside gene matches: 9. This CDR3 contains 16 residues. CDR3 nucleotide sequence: TGTGCCAGCAGCTTTAAAACAGGGGGCCTTATCTATGGCTACACCTTC. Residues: CASSFKTGGLIYGYTF.

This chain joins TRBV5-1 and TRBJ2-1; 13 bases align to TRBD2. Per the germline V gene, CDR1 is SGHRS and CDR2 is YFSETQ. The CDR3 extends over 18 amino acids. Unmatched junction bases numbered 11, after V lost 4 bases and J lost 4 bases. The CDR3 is CASSLRLAGGSTYNEQFF. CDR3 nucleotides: TGCGCCAGCAGCCTCCGACTAGCGGGGGGATCTACTTACAATGAGCAGTTCTTC.

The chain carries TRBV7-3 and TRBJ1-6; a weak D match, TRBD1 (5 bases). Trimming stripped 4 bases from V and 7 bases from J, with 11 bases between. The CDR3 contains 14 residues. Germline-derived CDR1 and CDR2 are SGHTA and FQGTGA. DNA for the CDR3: TGTGCCAGCAGCTGGGGACGGGAAAATTCACCCCTCCACTTT. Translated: CASSWGRENSPLHF. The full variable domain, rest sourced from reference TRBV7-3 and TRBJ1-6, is GAGVSQTPSNKVTEKGKYVELRCDPISGHTALYWYRQSLGQGPEFLIYFQGTGAADDSGLPNDRFFAVRPEGSVSTLKIQRTERGDSAVYLCASSWGRENSPLHFGNGTRLTVT.

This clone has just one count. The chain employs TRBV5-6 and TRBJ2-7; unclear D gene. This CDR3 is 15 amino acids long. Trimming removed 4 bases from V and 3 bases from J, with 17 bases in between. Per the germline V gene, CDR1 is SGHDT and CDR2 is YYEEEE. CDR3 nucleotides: TGTGCCAGCAGCCCTAGTTCAGCCCCCCACTACGAGCAGTACTTC. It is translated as CASSPSSAPHYEQYF.

CDR3 nucleotide sequence: TGTGCCAGCAGCTTAGGGTCCAGCGGGGGGGCGAACACCGGGGAGCTGTTTTTT. Translation: CASSLGSSGGANTGELFF. The gene calls are TRBV11-3 and TRBJ2-2, with TRBD2 matching over 10 bases. CDR3 length equals 18 residues. With V trimmed by 1 base and J by 0 bases, 5 bases remained unmatched. Germline V CDR1 and CDR2: SGHNT, YENEEA.